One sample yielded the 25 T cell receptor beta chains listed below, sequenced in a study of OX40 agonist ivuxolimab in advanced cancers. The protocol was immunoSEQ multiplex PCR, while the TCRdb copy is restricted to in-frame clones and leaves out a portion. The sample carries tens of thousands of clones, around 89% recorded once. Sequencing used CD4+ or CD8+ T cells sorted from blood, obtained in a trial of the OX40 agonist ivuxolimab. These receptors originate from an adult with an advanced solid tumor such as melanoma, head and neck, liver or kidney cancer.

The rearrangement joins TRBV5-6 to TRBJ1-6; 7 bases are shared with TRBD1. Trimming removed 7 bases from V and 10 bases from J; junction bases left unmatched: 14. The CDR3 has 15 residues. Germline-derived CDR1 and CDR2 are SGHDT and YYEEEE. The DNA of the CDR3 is TGTGCCAGCGCAGCCCAGACAGGGTCGGGCTCACCCCTCCACTTT. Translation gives CASAAQTGSGSPLHF.

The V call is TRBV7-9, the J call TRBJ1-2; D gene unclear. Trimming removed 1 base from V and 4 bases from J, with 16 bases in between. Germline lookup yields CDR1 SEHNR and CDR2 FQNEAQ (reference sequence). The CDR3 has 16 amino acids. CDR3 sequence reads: CASSLVAYVRSYGYTF. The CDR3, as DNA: TGTGCCAGCAGCTTAGTGGCCTATGTCAGAAGCTATGGCTACACCTTC.

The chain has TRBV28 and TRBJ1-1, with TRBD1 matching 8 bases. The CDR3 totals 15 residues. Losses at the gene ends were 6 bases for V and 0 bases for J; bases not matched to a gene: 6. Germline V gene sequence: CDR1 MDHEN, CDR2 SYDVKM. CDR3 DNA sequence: TGTGCCAGCAGACGACAGGGGCCCCTGAACACTGAAGCTTTCTTT. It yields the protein CASRRQGPLNTEAFF.

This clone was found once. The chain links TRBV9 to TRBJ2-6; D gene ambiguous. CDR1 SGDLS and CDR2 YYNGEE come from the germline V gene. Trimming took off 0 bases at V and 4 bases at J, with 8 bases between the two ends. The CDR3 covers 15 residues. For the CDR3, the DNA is TGTGCCAGCAGCGTAGTAGCAACCGGGGCCAACGTCCTGACTTTC. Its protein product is CASSVVATGANVLTF.

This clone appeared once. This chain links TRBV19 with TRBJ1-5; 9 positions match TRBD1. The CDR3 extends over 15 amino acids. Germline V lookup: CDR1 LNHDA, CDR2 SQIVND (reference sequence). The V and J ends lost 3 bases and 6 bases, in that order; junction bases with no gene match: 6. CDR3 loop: CASSIPQGASQPQHF. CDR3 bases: TGTGCCAGTAGTATTCCACAGGGGGCAAGTCAGCCCCAGCATTTT.

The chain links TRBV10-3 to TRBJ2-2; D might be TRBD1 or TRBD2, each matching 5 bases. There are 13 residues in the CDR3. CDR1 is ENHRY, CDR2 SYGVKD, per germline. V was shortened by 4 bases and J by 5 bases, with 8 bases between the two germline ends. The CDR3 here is CAISVGETGELFF. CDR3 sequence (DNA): TGTGCCATCAGTGTAGGGGAGACCGGGGAGCTGTTTTTT.

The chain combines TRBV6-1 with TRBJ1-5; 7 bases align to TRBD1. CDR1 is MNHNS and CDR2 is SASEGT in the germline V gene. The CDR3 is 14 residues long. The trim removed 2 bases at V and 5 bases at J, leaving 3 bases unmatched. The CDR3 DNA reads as TGTGCCAGCAGTGAAAACAGGGGCCATCAGCCCCAGCATTTT. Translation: CASSENRGHQPQHF.

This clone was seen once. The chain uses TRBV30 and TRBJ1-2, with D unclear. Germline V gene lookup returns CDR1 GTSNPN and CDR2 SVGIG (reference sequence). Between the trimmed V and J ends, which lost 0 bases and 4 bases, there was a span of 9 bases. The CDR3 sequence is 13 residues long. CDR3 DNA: TGTGCCTGGAGTGTACTAGGGTTCTATGGCTACACCTTC. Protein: CAWSVLGFYGYTF.

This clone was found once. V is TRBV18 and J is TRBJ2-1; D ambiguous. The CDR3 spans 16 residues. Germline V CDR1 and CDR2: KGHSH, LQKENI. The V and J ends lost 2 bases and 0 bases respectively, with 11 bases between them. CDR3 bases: TGTGCCAGCTCACCAGTGTCGGGCAGCTCCTACAATGAGCAGTTCTTC. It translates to CASSPVSGSSYNEQFF.

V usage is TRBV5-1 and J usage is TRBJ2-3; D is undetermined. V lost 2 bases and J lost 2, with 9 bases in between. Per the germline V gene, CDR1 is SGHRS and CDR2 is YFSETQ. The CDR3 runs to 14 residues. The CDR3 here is CASSFAEYTDTQYF. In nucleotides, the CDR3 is TGCGCCAGCAGCTTCGCAGAATACACAGATACGCAGTATTTT.

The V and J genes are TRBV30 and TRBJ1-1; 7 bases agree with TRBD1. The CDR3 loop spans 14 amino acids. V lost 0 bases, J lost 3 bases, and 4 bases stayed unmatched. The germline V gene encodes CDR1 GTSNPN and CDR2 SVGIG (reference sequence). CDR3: CAWSVRDSYTEAFF. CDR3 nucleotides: TGTGCCTGGAGTGTAAGGGACAGCTACACTGAAGCTTTCTTT.

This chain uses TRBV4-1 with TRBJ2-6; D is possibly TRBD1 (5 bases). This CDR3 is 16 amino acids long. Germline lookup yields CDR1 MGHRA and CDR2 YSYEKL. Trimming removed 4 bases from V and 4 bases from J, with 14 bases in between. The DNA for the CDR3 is TGCGCCAGCAGCCCGGACCCAGGGCTAGGGGCCAACGTCCTGACTTTC. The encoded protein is CASSPDPGLGANVLTF.

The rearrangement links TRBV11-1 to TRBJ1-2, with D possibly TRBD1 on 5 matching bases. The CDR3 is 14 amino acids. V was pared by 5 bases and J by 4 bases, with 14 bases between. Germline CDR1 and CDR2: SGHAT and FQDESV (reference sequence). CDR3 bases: TGTGCCAGCAGCGAGATAACAGGATCCTATGGCTACACCTTC. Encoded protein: CASSEITGSYGYTF.

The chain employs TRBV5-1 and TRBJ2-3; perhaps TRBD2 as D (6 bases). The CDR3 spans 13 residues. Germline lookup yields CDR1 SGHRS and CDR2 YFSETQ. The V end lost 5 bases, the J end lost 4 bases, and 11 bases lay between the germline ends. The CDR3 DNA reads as TGCGCCAGCAGTTCTGGAGGGGCAGATACGCAGTATTTT. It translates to CASSSGGADTQYF. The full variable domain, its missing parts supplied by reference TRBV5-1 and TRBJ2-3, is KAGVTQTPRYLIKTRGQQVTLSCSPISGHRSVSWYQQTPGQGLQFLFEYFSETQRNKGNFPGRFSGRQFSNSRSEMNVSTLELGDSALYLCASSSGGADTQYFGPGTRLTVL.

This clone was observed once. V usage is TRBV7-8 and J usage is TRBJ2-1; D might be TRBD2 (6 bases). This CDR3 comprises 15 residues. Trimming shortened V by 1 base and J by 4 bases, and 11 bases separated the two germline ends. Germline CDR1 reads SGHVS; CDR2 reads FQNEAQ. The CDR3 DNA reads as TGTGCCAGCAGCTTAGGCGGAGGGGCTTACAATGAGCAGTTCTTC. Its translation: CASSLGGGAYNEQFF. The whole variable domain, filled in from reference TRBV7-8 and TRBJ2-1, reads GAGVSQSPRYKVAKRGQDVALRCDPISGHVSLFWYQQALGQGPEFLTYFQNEAQLDKSGLPSDRFFAERPEGSVSTLKIQRTQQEDSAVYLCASSLGGGAYNEQFFGPGTRLTVL.

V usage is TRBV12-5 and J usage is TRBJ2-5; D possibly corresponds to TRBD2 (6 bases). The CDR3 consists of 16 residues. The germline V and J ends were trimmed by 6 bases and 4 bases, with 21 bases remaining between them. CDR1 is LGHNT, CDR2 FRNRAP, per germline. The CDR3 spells CASGPKGTSLGETQYF. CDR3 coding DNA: TGTGCTAGTGGCCCCAAAGGGACTTCCCTCGGAGAGACCCAGTACTTC.

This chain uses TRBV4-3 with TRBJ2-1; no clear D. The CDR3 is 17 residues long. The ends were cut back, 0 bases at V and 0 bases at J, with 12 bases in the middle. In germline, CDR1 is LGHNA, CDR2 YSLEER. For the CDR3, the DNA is TGCGCCAGCAGCCAAGACAAGCGAATTAGCTCCTACAATGAGCAGTTCTTC. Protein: CASSQDKRISSYNEQFF.

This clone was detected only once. CDR3 region: CASSPAGPGGTEAFF. In DNA, the CDR3 is TGCGCCAGCAGCCCGGCGGGACCCGGCGGCACTGAAGCTTTCTTT. This rearrangement joins TRBV5-1 to TRBJ1-1, with a weak D call TRBD1 (5 bases). This CDR3 spans 15 amino acids. With 4 bases removed from V and 4 bases from J, the gap between germline ends came to 17 bases. CDR1 is SGHRS, CDR2 YFSETQ, per germline.

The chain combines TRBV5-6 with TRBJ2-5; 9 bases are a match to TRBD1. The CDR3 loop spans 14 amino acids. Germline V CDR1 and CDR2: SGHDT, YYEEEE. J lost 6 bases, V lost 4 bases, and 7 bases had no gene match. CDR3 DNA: TGTGCCAGCAGCGTACAGGGGGCTGGAAAGACCCAGTACTTC. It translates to CASSVQGAGKTQYF.

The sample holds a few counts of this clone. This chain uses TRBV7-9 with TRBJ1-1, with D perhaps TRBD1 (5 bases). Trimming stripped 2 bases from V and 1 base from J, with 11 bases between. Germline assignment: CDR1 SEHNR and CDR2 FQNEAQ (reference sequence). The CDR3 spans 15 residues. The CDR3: CASSLQGSGNTEAFF. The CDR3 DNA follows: TGTGCCAGCAGCTTACAGGGAAGTGGGAACACTGAAGCTTTCTTT.

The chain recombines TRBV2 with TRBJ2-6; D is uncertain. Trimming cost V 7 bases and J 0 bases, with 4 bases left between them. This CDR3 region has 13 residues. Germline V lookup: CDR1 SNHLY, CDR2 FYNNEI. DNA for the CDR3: TGTGCCAGCACGCTCTCTGGGGCCAACGTCCTGACTTTC. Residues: CASTLSGANVLTF.

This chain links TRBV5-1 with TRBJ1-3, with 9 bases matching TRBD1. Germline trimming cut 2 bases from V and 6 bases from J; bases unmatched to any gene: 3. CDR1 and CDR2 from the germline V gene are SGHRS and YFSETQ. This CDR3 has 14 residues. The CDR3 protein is CASSLQGAENTIYF. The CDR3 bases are TGCGCCAGCAGCTTACAGGGGGCCGAAAACACCATATATTTT.

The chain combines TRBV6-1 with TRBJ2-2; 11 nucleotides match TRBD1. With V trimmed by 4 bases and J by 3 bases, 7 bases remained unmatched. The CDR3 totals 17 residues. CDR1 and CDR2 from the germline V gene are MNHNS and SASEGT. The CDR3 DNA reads TGTGCCAGCAGTGCCCACAGGGACAGGGGGTACACCGGGGAGCTGTTTTTT. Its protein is CASSAHRDRGYTGELFF.

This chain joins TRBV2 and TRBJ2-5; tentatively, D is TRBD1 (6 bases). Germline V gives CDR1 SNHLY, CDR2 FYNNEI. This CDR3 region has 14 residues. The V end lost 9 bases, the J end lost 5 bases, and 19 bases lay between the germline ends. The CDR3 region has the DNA TGTGCCAGAGGACAGCCTCCAACGGGGGAGACCCAGTACTTC. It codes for CARGQPPTGETQYF.

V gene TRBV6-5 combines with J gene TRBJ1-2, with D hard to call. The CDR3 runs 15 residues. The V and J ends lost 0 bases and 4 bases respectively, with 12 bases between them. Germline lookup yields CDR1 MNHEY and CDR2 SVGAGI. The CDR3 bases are TGTGCCAGCAGTTACTCCGGATATTCTGCCTATGGCTACACCTTC. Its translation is CASSYSGYSAYGYTF.